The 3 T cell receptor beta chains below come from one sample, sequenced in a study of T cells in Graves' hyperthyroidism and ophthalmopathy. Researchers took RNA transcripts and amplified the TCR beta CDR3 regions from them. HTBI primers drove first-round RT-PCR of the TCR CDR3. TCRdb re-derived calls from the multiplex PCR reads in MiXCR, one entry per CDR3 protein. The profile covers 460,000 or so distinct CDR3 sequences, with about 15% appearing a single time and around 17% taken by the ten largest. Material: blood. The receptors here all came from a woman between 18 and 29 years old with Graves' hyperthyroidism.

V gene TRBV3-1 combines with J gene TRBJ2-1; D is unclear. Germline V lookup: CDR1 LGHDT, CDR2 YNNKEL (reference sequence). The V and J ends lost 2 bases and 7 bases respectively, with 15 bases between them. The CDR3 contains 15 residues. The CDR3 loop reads CASSQRRRSDNEQFF. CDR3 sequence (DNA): TGTGCCAGCAGCCAAAGGCGGCGAAGCGATAATGAGCAGTTCTTC.

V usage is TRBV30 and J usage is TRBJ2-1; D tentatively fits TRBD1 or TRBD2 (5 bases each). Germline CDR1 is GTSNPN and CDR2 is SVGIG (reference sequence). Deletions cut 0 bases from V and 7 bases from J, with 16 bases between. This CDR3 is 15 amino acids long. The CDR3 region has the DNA TGTGCCTGGAGTGTAGGGGAACTAGACGTAAATGAGCAGTTCTTC. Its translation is CAWSVGELDVNEQFF.

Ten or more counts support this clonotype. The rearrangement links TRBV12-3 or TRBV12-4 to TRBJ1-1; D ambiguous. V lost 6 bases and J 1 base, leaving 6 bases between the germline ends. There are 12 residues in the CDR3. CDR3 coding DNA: TGTGCCAGCAGACGGGGGAACACTGAAGCTTTCTTT. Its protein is CASRRGNTEAFF.